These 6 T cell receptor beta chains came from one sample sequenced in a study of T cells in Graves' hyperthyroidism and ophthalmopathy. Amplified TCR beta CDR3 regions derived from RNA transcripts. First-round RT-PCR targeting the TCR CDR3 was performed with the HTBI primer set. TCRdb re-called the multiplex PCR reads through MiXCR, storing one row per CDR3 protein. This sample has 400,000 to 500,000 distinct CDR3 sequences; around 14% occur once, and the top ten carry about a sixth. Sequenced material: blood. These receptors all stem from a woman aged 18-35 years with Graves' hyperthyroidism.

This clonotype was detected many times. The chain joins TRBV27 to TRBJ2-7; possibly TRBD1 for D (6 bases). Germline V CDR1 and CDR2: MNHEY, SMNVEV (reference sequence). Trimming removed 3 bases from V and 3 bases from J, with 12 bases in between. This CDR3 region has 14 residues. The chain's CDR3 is CASSFGPTGYEQYV. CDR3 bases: TGTGCCAGCAGTTTTGGCCCGACAGGCTACGAGCAGTACGTC.

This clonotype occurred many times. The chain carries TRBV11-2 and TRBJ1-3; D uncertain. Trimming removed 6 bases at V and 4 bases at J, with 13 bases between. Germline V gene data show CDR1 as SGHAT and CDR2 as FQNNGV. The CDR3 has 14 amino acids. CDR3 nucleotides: TGTGCCAGCAGATCGCGCGGGGTCGGAAACACCATATATTTT. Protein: CASRSRGVGNTIYF. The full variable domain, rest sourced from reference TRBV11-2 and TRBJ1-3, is EAGVAQSPRYKIIEKRQSVAFWCNPISGHATLYWYQQILGQGPKLLIQFQNNGVVDDSQLPKDRFSAERLKGVDSTLKIQPAKLEDSAVYLCASRSRGVGNTIYFGEGSWLTVV.

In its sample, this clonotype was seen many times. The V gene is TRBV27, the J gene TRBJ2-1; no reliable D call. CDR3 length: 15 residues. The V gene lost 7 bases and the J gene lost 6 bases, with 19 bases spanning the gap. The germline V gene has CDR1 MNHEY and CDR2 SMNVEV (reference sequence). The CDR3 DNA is TGTGCCAGCACCCCCAGCGCGGCCGTGGGCAATGAGCAGTTCTTC. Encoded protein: CASTPSAAVGNEQFF.

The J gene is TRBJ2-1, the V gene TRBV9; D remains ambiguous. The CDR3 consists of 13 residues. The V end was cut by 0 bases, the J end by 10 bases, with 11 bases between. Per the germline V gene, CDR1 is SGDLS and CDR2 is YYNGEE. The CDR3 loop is CASSVEVLSEQFF. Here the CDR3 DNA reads TGTGCCAGCAGCGTAGAGGTCTTATCGGAGCAGTTCTTC.

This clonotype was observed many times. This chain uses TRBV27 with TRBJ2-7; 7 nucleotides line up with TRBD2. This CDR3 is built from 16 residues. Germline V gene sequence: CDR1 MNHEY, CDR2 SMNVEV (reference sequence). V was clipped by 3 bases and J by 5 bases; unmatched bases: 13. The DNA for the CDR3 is TGTGCCAGCAGTTTTCTCCCGACAGCGGGACTCGACGAGCAGTACTTC. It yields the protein CASSFLPTAGLDEQYF.

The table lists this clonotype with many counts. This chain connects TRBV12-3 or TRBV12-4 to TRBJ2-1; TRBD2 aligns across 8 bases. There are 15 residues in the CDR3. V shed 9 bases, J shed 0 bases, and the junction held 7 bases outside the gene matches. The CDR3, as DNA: TGTGCCAGTATGCCCGGGACTAGCTCCTACAATGAGCAGTTCTTC. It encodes CASMPGTSSYNEQFF.